This TCR beta chain was profiled in a study of early T cells in non-severe SARS-CoV-2 infection (dated by TCRdb to the early 2020s). General notes on the study: Bulk RNA from unsorted whole blood was used for TCR sequencing, so alpha and beta chains could not be paired. Broader findings and caveats from the paper: VDJdb matching was skewed toward anti-spike CD8 responses and likely underestimated virus-specific expansions, missing private and CD4 specificities.

This clonotype was found a few times. The target of this receptor is not known. No clone much larger than this one lies a single base away; base qualities are absent. Libraries were made using 5' RACE. The sequencer listed for this sample is NextSeq 500. In the TCR library protocol, unique molecular identifiers were attached to individual cDNA molecules to correct for PCR bias and sequencing error. Both TCR alpha and beta chains were sequenced, and tight co-correlation was observed between alpha and beta sequence abundances in each sample. In the original analysis: Decombinator V4 was used to perform V gene, J gene and CDR3 annotation of TCR sequences. TCRs were defined as expanded if a significant change between any two time points was detected under a Poisson model with p below 0.0001. TCR abundances were normalised to the total number of TCRs sequenced per sample and were expressed as counts per million. MAIT TCRs were defined by TRAV1-2 paired with TRAJ12, TRAJ20 or TRAJ33, and iNKT TCRs by TRAV10 paired with TRAJ18. VDJdb, accessed on 1 November 2021, was searched for TCRs annotated for CMV, EBV and SARS-CoV-2, and TCRs annotated for more than one antigen were excluded. The public reads were run again by TCRdb, first through fastp at Q25 and then through MiXCR, and only productive beta chains were kept. Entries are consolidated by CDR3 protein sequence, retaining the most common genes and DNA. These V and J calls originate from TCRdb's pipeline instead of the authors' own analysis. Within this sample are about 36,000 distinct CDR3 sequences, with around 6.5% of them counted one time only. The ten largest clones capture approximately 26% of the sample.

Set within a cohort of healthcare workers in London, UK, this nested case-control study involved weekly PCR testing of nasopharyngeal swabs along with blood sampling. Healthcare workers were recruited between 23 and 31 March 2020, during the week of the UK lockdown, and were followed weekly for up to roughly 15 weeks. The germline V gene yields SGHRS for CDR1 and YFSETQ for CDR2. The CDR3 numbers 13 residues from cysteine through phenylalanine. Just the 39-base CDR3 DNA is kept, in frame starting at base 1. The germline ends are 11 bases apart after V is trimmed by 3 bases and J by 5 bases. The sequencing used whole blood, collected at baseline. The rearrangement joined TRBV5-1 to TRBJ1-1; a weak D assignment points to TRBD1 (5 bases agree). The receptor was derived from an adult who was a healthcare worker with PCR-confirmed SARS-CoV-2 infection or an uninfected control (not recorded which). The CDR3 protein is CASSSLGGTEAFF. At the DNA level, the sequence is TGCGCCAGCAGCTCACTCGGGGGGACTGAAGCTTTCTTT.